This is a list of T cell receptor beta chains from one sample in a study of blood T cell repertoires in COVID-19. Method: immunoSEQ multiplex PCR; TCRdb's copy keeps in-frame clones and lacks some. The sample lists some 300,000 clones; about nine tenths were seen once. Sequencing was carried out using peripheral blood. The receptors shown here come from a man younger than 35 with active or convalescent COVID-19. CDR3s include the opening cysteine and the closing phenylalanine or tryptophan. Fields, in order: clone size, V gene, D gene, J gene, CDR3 protein, CDR3 DNA. A D gene is named only where the DNA matches it firmly. Not all rows give a size; the values are once, few, many and, for expanded clones, a class.

>-|TRBV6-5|-|TRBJ2-2
CASRTGTLNTGELFF
TGTGCCAGCAGAACCGGGACTTTGAACACCGGGGAGCTGTTTTTT
>-|TRBV18|-|TRBJ1-4
CASSPYRDGRGAANEKLFF
TGTGCCAGCTCACCCTATAGAGACGGGAGGGGAGCAGCTAATGAAAAACTGTTTTTT
>-|TRBV7-9|TRBD2|TRBJ2-1
CASRTSGPYNEQFF
TGTGCCAGTCGTACTAGCGGTCCTTACAATGAGCAGTTCTTC
>-|TRBV4-2|TRBD2|TRBJ2-7
CASTHGTSGRASYEQYF
TGTGCCAGCACCCACGGGACTAGCGGGAGGGCCTCCTACGAGCAGTACTTC
>-|TRBV15|TRBD1|TRBJ1-5
CATSRDKFQGAPGNQPQHF
TGTGCCACCAGCAGAGATAAGTTCCAGGGGGCGCCGGGCAATCAGCCCCAGCATTTT
>-|TRBV18|TRBD1|TRBJ1-1
CASSQRQGRTEAFF
TGTGCCAGCTCACAGCGACAGGGAAGGACTGAAGCTTTCTTT
>-|TRBV7-9|TRBD2|TRBJ2-3
CASSLGLAGADTQYF
TGTGCCAGCAGCTTGGGTTTAGCGGGAGCTGATACGCAGTATTTT
>once|TRBV4-1|TRBD2|TRBJ2-1
CASSPGLGSYNEQFF
TGCGCCAGCAGCCCAGGACTAGGGTCCTACAATGAGCAGTTCTTC
>once|TRBV29-1|-|TRBJ2-3
CSVDPERGTDTQYF
TGCAGCGTTGACCCCGAGCGCGGGACGGATACGCAGTATTTT
>-|TRBV5-1|TRBD1|TRBJ2-7
CASSSDRVGVYEQYF
TGCGCCAGCAGCTCCGACAGGGTTGGAGTTTACGAGCAGTACTTC
>-|TRBV6-5|TRBD1|TRBJ2-1
CASSTRTGVDEQFF
TGTGCCAGCAGTACCAGGACAGGGGTGGATGAGCAGTTCTTC
>-|TRBV5-1|TRBD2|TRBJ2-5
CASSALAGETQYF
TGCGCCAGCAGCGCTCTAGCGGGGGAGACCCAGTACTTC
>-|TRBV3-1/TRBV3-2|TRBD2|TRBJ2-3
CASSRSSGGASDTQYF
TGTGCCAGCAGCCGATCCAGCGGGGGGGCTTCAGATACGCAGTATTTT
>-|TRBV10-3|-|TRBJ2-7
CAISVEVLTAYEQYF
TGTGCCATCAGTGTTGAGGTCTTAACTGCCTACGAGCAGTACTTC
>-|TRBV28|-|TRBJ2-3
CASSSALMVAENDAVVGAPQYF
TGTGCCAGCAGTTCCGCTCTAATGGTAGCGGAAAATGACGCAGTAGTCGGGGCCCCTCAGTATTTT
>-|TRBV21-1|-|TRBJ1-3
CASRRPSSSGNTIYF
TGTGCCAGCAGGCGGCCGTCGAGCTCTGGAAACACCATATATTTT
>-|TRBV9|TRBD2|TRBJ2-3
CASSVEGTRFIADTQYF
TGTGCCAGCAGCGTAGAAGGGACTAGATTTATCGCAGATACGCAGTATTTT
>few|TRBV27|TRBD1|TRBJ1-2
CASSLSRTGISYGYTF
TGTGCCAGCAGTTTATCCCGGACAGGGATCTCGTATGGCTACACCTTC
>-|TRBV9|-|TRBJ2-5
CASSLAYSETQYF
TGTGCCAGCAGCCTAGCCTACAGTGAGACCCAGTACTTC
>-|TRBV7-9|-|TRBJ2-1
CASSLELINEQFF
TGTGCCAGCAGCTTAGAGCTCATAAATGAGCAGTTCTTC
>-|TRBV28|TRBD2|TRBJ2-7
CASSQTGLANYEQYF
TGTGCCAGCAGCCAAACGGGACTAGCCAACTACGAGCAGTACTTC
>-|TRBV7-6|TRBD2|TRBJ2-2
CASSMPGLGGKGELFF
TGTGCCAGCAGCATGCCGGGACTAGGGGGAAAAGGGGAGCTGTTTTTT
>-|TRBV6-5|-|TRBJ2-7
CASGKQGVAYEQYF
TGTGCCAGCGGCAAACAGGGTGTGGCCTACGAGCAGTACTTC
>-|TRBV7-6|-|TRBJ2-2
CASSLTPGDTGELFF
TGTGCCAGCAGCTTAACCCCGGGAGACACCGGGGAGCTGTTTTTT
>-|TRBV5-5|-|TRBJ1-3
CASSLGQYSGNTIYF
TGTGCCAGCAGCTTGGGTCAGTACTCTGGAAACACCATATATTTT
>-|TRBV18|TRBD1|TRBJ1-4
CASSPWGQGVEKLFF
TGTGCCAGCTCACCATGGGGACAGGGGGTCGAAAAACTGTTTTTT
>-|TRBV9|-|TRBJ2-2
CASSVDDGGAGELFF
TGTGCCAGCAGCGTAGACGACGGCGGCGCCGGGGAGCTGTTTTTT
>-|TRBV20-1|-|TRBJ1-1
CSASSPQGLNTEAFF
TGCAGTGCTAGTTCCCCCCAGGGGCTGAACACTGAAGCTTTCTTT
>-|TRBV10-1|TRBD1|TRBJ2-3
CASRPGQPRRDTQYF
TGCGCCAGCAGACCGGGACAGCCACGGAGAGATACGCAGTATTTT
>once|TRBV27|-|TRBJ1-4
CASSFGGKLFF
TGTGCCAGCAGTTTCGGAGGAAAACTGTTTTTT
>-|TRBV11-2|-|TRBJ1-2
CASSLERGLYYGYTF
TGTGCCAGCAGCTTAGAGCGGGGGCTTTACTATGGCTACACCTTC
>few|TRBV11-3|TRBD1|TRBJ1-2
CASSLPNRGAYGYTF
TGTGCCAGCAGCTTACCGAACAGGGGGGCCTATGGCTACACCTTC
>-|TRBV5-1|-|TRBJ1-1
CASSPQLGANTEAFF
TGCGCCAGCAGCCCACAATTGGGGGCGAACACTGAAGCTTTCTTT
>-|TRBV28|TRBD2|TRBJ2-3
CASSSSGSGGDTQYF
TGTGCCAGCAGTTCTAGCGGGAGCGGCGGAGATACGCAGTATTTT
>-|TRBV6-5|-|TRBJ1-1
CASSYSQGKNTEAFF
TGTGCCAGCAGTTACTCTCAGGGGAAAAACACTGAAGCTTTCTTT
>-|TRBV5-8|-|TRBJ2-1
CASSLVQGEHNEQFF
TGTGCCAGCAGCTTGGTCCAGGGCGAGCACAATGAGCAGTTCTTC
>-|TRBV11-2|-|TRBJ1-1
CASSLAGQWNTEAFF
TGTGCCAGCAGCTTAGCAGGGCAGTGGAACACTGAAGCTTTCTTT
>-|TRBV6-5|-|TRBJ2-3
CASSYSVTDTQYF
TGTGCCAGCAGTTACTCCGTTACAGATACGCAGTATTTT
>-|TRBV5-6|TRBD1|TRBJ2-7
CASSLEQGVSYEQYF
TGTGCCAGCAGCTTGGAACAGGGGGTTTCCTACGAGCAGTACTTC
>-|TRBV5-4|TRBD1|TRBJ2-5
CASSDGQGAKETQYF
TGTGCCAGCAGCGACGGACAGGGGGCGAAAGAGACCCAGTACTTC
>few|TRBV7-2|TRBD1|TRBJ2-5
CASSSRGQGKGFGYF
TGTGCCAGCAGCTCGAGGGGACAGGGAAAAGGGTTTGGGTACTTC
>-|TRBV6-6|TRBD2|TRBJ2-4
CASRGGDLAKNIQYF
TGTGCCAGCCGTGGGGGGGACCTAGCCAAAAACATTCAGTACTTC
>-|TRBV5-6|TRBD2|TRBJ2-3
CASSTKVSLAGAADTQYF
TGTGCCAGCAGCACCAAAGTTAGTCTAGCGGGAGCTGCAGATACGCAGTATTTT
>-|TRBV6-5|-|TRBJ2-3
CASSYLLTDTQYF
TGTGCCAGCAGTTACTTACTGACAGATACGCAGTATTTT
>few|TRBV4-1|-|TRBJ2-7
CASSQGDRSSYEQYF
TGCGCCAGCAGCCAAGGAGACAGGAGCTCCTACGAGCAGTACTTC
>-|TRBV25-1|TRBD2|TRBJ2-7
CASSEYRGREYEQYF
TGTGCCAGCAGTGAATATCGGGGGAGGGAGTACGAGCAGTACTTC
>-|TRBV27|TRBD1|TRBJ2-3
CASRPGQGGISQYF
TGTGCCAGCAGACCAGGACAGGGTGGGATTTCGCAGTATTTT